This passage covers 32 T cell receptor beta chains from one sample sequenced in a study of immune characterization of retroperitoneal liposarcoma (dated by TCRdb to about 2019). The library was built by means of PCR. The sequencing machine was a NextSeq 500. TCRdb reran the public reads through fastp at Q25 and MiXCR, keeping productive beta chains. Here each entry gathers all rows of one CDR3 protein and keeps the most common genes and DNA. The sample table records over 5,000 distinct CDR3 sequences; about a third of these occur just once. Approximately 30% of the sample goes to the ten largest clones. The sequenced sample consisted of tumor tissue. These receptors were obtained from a female donor with retroperitoneal liposarcoma.

This clonotype has a count of ten or more. The gene calls are TRBV5-1 and TRBJ1-1; 8 bases map to TRBD1. This CDR3 comprises 15 residues. J gave up 5 bases and V 4 bases, and 10 bases lay outside the gene matches. Germline values: CDR1 SGHRS, CDR2 YFSETQ. The CDR3 loop reads CASSAVQGVRTEAFF. The CDR3 bases are TGCGCCAGCAGCGCGGTACAGGGGGTGAGGACTGAAGCTTTCTTT.

The rearrangement uses TRBV4-1 and TRBJ2-2; D might be TRBD2 (5 bases). The V gene's germline CDR1 is MGHRA and CDR2 YSYEKL. CDR3 length equals 17 residues. The germline V and J ends were trimmed by 2 bases and 0 bases, with 13 bases remaining between them. CDR3 DNA sequence: TGCGCCAGCAGCCAAATACGGGAACTTGCGAACACCGGGGAGCTGTTTTTT. This gives the protein CASSQIRELANTGELFF.

This clonotype came up many times. The chain carries TRBV11-1 and TRBJ2-5; either TRBD1 or TRBD2 may supply D (7 bases each). Between the trimmed V and J ends, which lost 4 bases and 11 bases, there was a span of 23 bases. This CDR3 spans 15 amino acids. Looked up from germline, CDR1 is SGHAT and CDR2 is FQDESV (reference sequence). This CDR3 reads CASSSDRASGTLQYF. CDR3 sequence (DNA): TGTGCCAGCAGCTCCGACAGGGCTAGCGGAACTTTGCAGTACTTC.

V gene TRBV4-3 combines with J gene TRBJ2-1; possibly TRBD2 for D (7 bases). The J call may be mistaken, given a closer DNA end match to TRBJ2-7. Germline values: CDR1 LGHNA, CDR2 YSLEER. This CDR3 has 18 residues. The CDR3 nucleotides are TGCGCCAGCAGCCAAGGGCCCCCGCAGTCCCGGGGGGACAATGAGCAGTACTTC. Residues: CASSQGPPQSRGDNEQYF.

This clonotype ranks as large. The germline gene is not matched at one end of the junction; a read error may be the cause. V is TRBV12-3 or TRBV12-4 and J is TRBJ2-1; 10 nucleotides match TRBD2. This CDR3 region has 14 residues. In DNA, the CDR3 is TGTGCCAGCAGTCTAGCGGGAGTAGGTAATGAGCAGTTCTTC. Protein sequence: CASSLAGVGNEQFF.

This clonotype was counted many times. A much larger clonotype is one base distant, so this may be a read error. This chain connects TRBV6-1 to TRBJ2-1; 13 nucleotides match TRBD2. The CDR3 runs to 15 residues. From germline, CDR1 is MNHNS and CDR2 SASEGT. V was clipped by 2 bases and J by 10 bases; unmatched bases: 5. This CDR3 reads CASSERTSGSYEQFF. CDR3 DNA: TGTGCCAGCAGTGAACGGACTAGCGGGAGCTACGAGCAGTTCTTC.

About this clonotype itself: A read error may be the cause here, since a much bigger clone is one base away. The chain has TRBV7-2 and TRBJ2-1; D gene ambiguous. The J call could be wrong; TRBJ2-7 is a better fit for the DNA end. Germline V CDR1 and CDR2: SGHTA, FQGNSA. The length of the CDR3 is 13 residues. CDR3 region: CANSHYNYNEQYF. The CDR3 coding sequence is TGTGCCAACAGCCATTATAACTACAATGAGCAGTACTTC.

V usage is TRBV6-1 and J usage is TRBJ2-5; 7 bases agree with TRBD2. The end of the DNA is better explained by TRBJ2-7, so the J call may be wrong. This CDR3 contains 15 residues. Germline V gene lookup returns CDR1 MNHNS and CDR2 SASEGT. CDR3 amino acids: CASSPGGGGVHEQYF. CDR3 coding DNA: TGTGCCAGCAGTCCTGGTGGGGGGGGAGTGCACGAGCAGTACTTC.

This chain joins TRBV6-1 and TRBJ2-5; D remains unclear. Germline CDR1 is MNHNS and CDR2 is SASEGT. CDR3 length: 12 residues. Trimming cost V 4 bases and J 2 bases, with 5 bases left between them. The CDR3 spells CASSGSQETQYF. For the CDR3, the DNA is TGTGCCAGCAGTGGCAGTCAAGAGACCCAGTACTTC.

This clonotype is termed medium-sized (0.01 to 0.1%). This sequence joins TRBV7-6 and TRBJ2-2, with 8 bases identical to TRBD1. Germline V gives CDR1 SGHVS, CDR2 FNYEAQ. The CDR3 sequence is 16 residues long. The V gene end was trimmed by 5 bases and the J gene end by 7 bases; junction bases not matched to a gene: 12. CDR3 protein: CASSMDRARDIGELFF. CDR3 DNA: TGTGCCAGCAGCATGGACAGGGCAAGGGACATCGGGGAGCTGTTTTTT.

The chain joins TRBV7-2 to TRBJ2-1; D possibly corresponds to TRBD1 (5 bases). The tail of the sequence fits TRBJ2-7 better, so the J call may be wrong. The CDR3 runs to 13 residues. Germline loops: CDR1 SGHTA, CDR2 FQGNSA. DNA for the CDR3: TGTGCCAGCAGCTTGGACAACTACAATGAGCAGTACTTC. This sequence encodes CASSLDNYNEQYF.

Worth noting for this clonotype: The CDR3 does not close with the conserved phenylalanine or tryptophan, likely indicating a read error. The limits of the CDR3 on the DNA are not certain, so only TCRdb's listed CDR3 is given. V gene TRBV27 combines with J gene TRBJ2-3; the listed D gene, TRBD2, was not tested against the DNA. Germline V gene data show CDR1 as MNHEY and CDR2 as SMNVEV (reference sequence). The CDR3 sequence runs 17 residues, both termini included. The CDR3 sequence: CASSPQTSGSYEQYFGP.

This clonotype was seen ten or more times. The chain uses TRBV6-6 and TRBJ1-2, with TRBD1 identical over 8 bases. The CDR3 runs to 14 residues. Germline CDR1 is MNHNY and CDR2 is SVGAGI (reference sequence). Germline trimming cut 2 bases from V and 4 bases from J; bases unmatched to any gene: 3. CDR3 nucleotides: TGTGCCAGCAGTTACGACAGGGGACCCTATGGCTACACCTTC. Amino acid sequence: CASSYDRGPYGYTF.

The chain employs TRBV6-6 and TRBJ1-1; D is undetermined. Deletions cut 2 bases from V and 8 bases from J, with 6 bases between. In germline, CDR1 is MNHNY, CDR2 SVGAGI (reference sequence). This CDR3 spans 11 amino acids. The CDR3 loop reads CASSYGREAFF. The DNA of the CDR3 is TGTGCCAGCAGTTACGGAAGAGAAGCTTTCTTT.

This clonotype is categorized as medium-sized (0.01 to 0.1%). The chain combines TRBV11-3 with TRBJ2-1, with 7 bases fitting TRBD2. V shed 5 bases, J shed 10 bases, and the junction held 8 bases outside the gene matches. The CDR3 totals 13 residues. The V gene's germline CDR1 is SGHNT and CDR2 YENEEA. CDR3 nucleotide sequence: TGTGCCAGCAGCCTTAGCTGGGGGGGGGAGCAGTTCTTC. This codes for CASSLSWGGEQFF. Full variable domain (remainder filled in from reference TRBV11-3 and TRBJ2-1): EAGVVQSPRYKIIEKKQPVAFWCNPISGHNTLYWYLQNLGQGPELLIRYENEEAVDDSQLPKDRFSAERLKGVDSTLKIQPAELGDSAVYLCASSLSWGGEQFFGPGTRLTVL.

This clonotype was found once. This rearrangement joins TRBV7-2 to TRBJ1-5; maybe TRBD1 (5 bases). V was trimmed by 4 bases and J by 9 bases, leaving 13 bases between them. Looked up from germline, CDR1 is SGHTA and CDR2 is FQGNSA. The CDR3 is 13 residues long. The CDR3: CASSYARGGPQHF. For the CDR3, the DNA is TGTGCCAGCAGCTACGCACGTGGGGGGCCCCAGCATTTT.

This chain connects TRBV6-1 to TRBJ1-5; TRBD1 aligns across 8 bases. With 2 bases clipped from V and 5 bases from J, the junction kept 20 bases outside the gene matches. Germline V lookup: CDR1 MNHNS, CDR2 SASEGT. This CDR3 is built from 20 residues. In DNA form, the CDR3 reads TGTGCCAGCAGTGAATTCCGCAGGACAGGGAGGTTCTTAGGCGATCAGCCCCAGCATTTT. Residues: CASSEFRRTGRFLGDQPQHF.

The table lists this clonotype with many counts. This chain joins TRBV6-6 and TRBJ1-5; D perhaps matches TRBD1 (5 bases). CDR1 is MNHNY, CDR2 SVGAGI, per germline (reference sequence). This CDR3 spans 15 amino acids. The germline V and J ends were trimmed by 0 bases and 1 base, with 7 bases remaining between them. The CDR3 nucleotides read TGTGCCAGCAGTTACTCAGGGACGAGCAATCAGCCCCAGCATTTT. Protein: CASSYSGTSNQPQHF.

The chain is built from TRBV9 and TRBJ2-1; no firm D call. The germline gives CDR1 SGDLS, CDR2 YYNGEE. The V end was cut by 6 bases, the J end by 5 bases, with 15 bases between. The CDR3 covers 14 residues. The DNA for the CDR3 is TGTGCCAGCATGGACCCTATGTCGGACAATGAGCAGTTCTTC. This gives the protein CASMDPMSDNEQFF.

Only a few counts were recorded for this clonotype. V is TRBV12-5 and J is TRBJ2-5; 9 nucleotides agree with TRBD1. The CDR3 covers 15 residues. Germline-derived CDR1 and CDR2 are LGHNT and FRNRAP. With V trimmed by 7 bases and J by 4 bases, 10 bases remained unmatched. The DNA of the CDR3 is TGTGCTAGTGTCCAGGGACAGGGAGGGGTAGAGACCCAGTACTTC. It is translated as CASVQGQGGVETQYF.

CDR3 bases: TGCAGTGCTAGACAATCCAGCGGGAGCCCCAATGAGCAGTTCTTC. It is translated as CSARQSSGSPNEQFF. The rearrangement uses TRBV20-1 and TRBJ2-1, with 8 bases lining up with TRBD2. In germline, CDR1 is DFQATT, CDR2 SNEGSKA (reference sequence). Losses at the gene ends were 2 bases for V and 6 bases for J; bases not matched to a gene: 9. The CDR3 is 15 amino acids.

Points on this clonotype: No conserved phenylalanine or tryptophan ends this CDR3, so it is likely a read error. The limits of the CDR3 on the DNA are not certain, so only TCRdb's listed CDR3 is given. The chain is built from TRBV11-3 and TRBJ1-1; the table's D gene call, TRBD1, was not cross checked with the DNA. CDR1 and CDR2 from the germline V gene are SGHNT and YENEEA. The CDR3 is 20 residues long, ends included. This CDR3 reads CASSSYTDRSPLKRPSTSGQ.

This clonotype was counted many times. The V gene is TRBV6-1, the J gene TRBJ2-1; TRBD1 agrees at 7 bases. The J call is doubtful: the DNA matches TRBJ2-7 better. The V gene's germline CDR1 is MNHNS and CDR2 SASEGT. The CDR3 is made up of 12 amino acids. As DNA, the CDR3 is TGTGCCAGCAGTTGGGACAGCTACGAGCAGTACTTC. It yields the protein CASSWDSYEQYF.

The chain recombines TRBV7-2 with TRBJ1-4; TRBD1 might be the D (5 bases). CDR3 length: 20 amino acids. V lost 5 bases to trimming and J lost 5 bases, with 30 bases between them. Germline assignment: CDR1 SGHTA and CDR2 FQGNSA. CDR3 sequence (DNA): TGTGCCAGCAGCCTCAACCTCCGCAGGGTGCTCTCGGCCGGCAATGAAAAACTGTTTTTT. It yields the protein CASSLNLRRVLSAGNEKLFF.

V gene TRBV7-3 combines with J gene TRBJ2-5, with D possibly being TRBD2 (6 bases). The end of the DNA is better explained by TRBJ2-7, so the J call may be wrong. Per germline, CDR1 SGHTA and CDR2 FQGTGA. The CDR3 has 14 amino acids. CDR3 coding DNA: TGTGCCAGCAGCCCATCGGGCGGGAAGTACGAGCAGTACTTC. Its protein product is CASSPSGGKYEQYF.

This clonotype ranks as medium-sized. The rearrangement links TRBV12-5 to TRBJ2-1, with unresolved D. Matching the DNA end better, TRBJ2-7 makes the J call doubtful. Germline-derived CDR1 and CDR2 are LGHNT and FRNRAP. The CDR3 spans 16 residues. The CDR3 DNA sequence: TGTGCTAGTGGTCCCCTTTTAAAGGGTGACGGCTACGAGCAGTACTTC. Amino acid sequence: CASGPLLKGDGYEQYF.

This rearrangement joins TRBV5-1 to TRBJ2-3; perhaps TRBD1 as D (5 bases). V dropped 0 bases and J dropped 4 bases, with 15 bases sitting between them. Germline V lookup: CDR1 SGHRS, CDR2 YFSETQ. The CDR3 has 16 amino acids. Written as DNA, the CDR3 is TGCGCCAGCAGCTTGGTCGTCAGGGATATGGCAGATACGCAGTATTTT. Its translation is CASSLVVRDMADTQYF.

The J gene is TRBJ2-1, the V gene TRBV18; TRBD1 matches at 7 bases. Germline CDR1 reads KGHSH; CDR2 reads LQKENI. This CDR3 has 16 residues. With 4 bases clipped from V and 0 bases from J, the junction kept 6 bases outside the gene matches. The CDR3 sequence: CASSQYRDSSYNEQFF. The CDR3 DNA reads as TGTGCCAGCTCACAATACAGGGACAGCTCCTACAATGAGCAGTTCTTC.

Of note for this clonotype: Since the CDR3 does not end with the conserved phenylalanine or tryptophan, this likely comes from a read error. V and J are TRBV6-4 and TRBJ2-3, with 8 bases that match TRBD1. V was clipped by 0 bases and J by 2 bases; unmatched bases: 4. This CDR3 comprises 16 residues. Germline CDR1 MRHNA, CDR2 SNTAGT. The CDR3 region has the DNA TGTGCCAGCAGTGACTCCGGGACAGGTCCCACAGATACGCAGTATTTG. It translates to CASSDSGTGPTDTQYL.

This clonotype was observed a handful of times. This chain uses TRBV6-2 or TRBV6-3 with TRBJ2-1; tentative D call: TRBD2 (6 bases). TRBJ2-7 explains the end of the DNA better; the J call may be wrong. The CDR3 runs 12 residues. Germline loops: CDR1 MNHEY, CDR2 SVGEGT. CDR3 DNA sequence: TGTGCCAGCAGTGATTGGGGGGATGAGCAGTACTTC. This codes for CASSDWGDEQYF.

This clonotype appeared many times. The chain carries TRBV5-3 and TRBJ2-3; 8 nucleotides line up with TRBD2. TRBV5-3 falls under the ORF class, with uncertain function. V gave up 4 bases and J gave up 4 bases; unmatched junction bases: 11. This CDR3 comprises 16 residues. CDR3 sequence reads: CARSRPWAGGADTQYF. The CDR3 nucleotides read TGTGCCAGAAGCCGCCCCTGGGCGGGAGGTGCAGATACGCAGTATTTT.

The chain joins TRBV7-2 to TRBJ2-5; 12 bases are a match to TRBD2. The J call is in doubt because the DNA end fits TRBJ2-3 better. CDR3 size: 17 residues. Germline V gene sequence: CDR1 SGHTA, CDR2 FQGNSA. The CDR3 nucleotides read TGTGCCAGCAGCCCTCGGACTAGCGGGACCGACCCGAATACGCAGTATTTT. Translated, it gives CASSPRTSGTDPNTQYF.